The 16 T cell receptor beta chains in this list originate from one sample, sequenced in a study of cytotoxic CD8 clonotypes in ibrutinib-treated CLL. Produced via immunoSEQ multiplex PCR; TCRdb's table is partial and in-frame only. The sample holds more than 200,000 clones; 75% to 80% are singletons and the top ten take roughly 10%. Sequencing used PBMCs, obtained after 12 months of ibrutinib treatment. Receptors originate from a human donor with chronic lymphocytic leukemia.

This sequence joins TRBV13 and TRBJ1-1; no clear D gene. Trimming took 8 bases from V and 4 from J, leaving 11 bases between them. The germline gives CDR1 PRHDT, CDR2 FYEKMQ (reference sequence). This CDR3 contains 12 residues. CDR3 loop: CASGPPRTEAFF. The DNA of the CDR3 is TGTGCCAGCGGCCCCCCTCGCACTGAAGCTTTCTTT. Full variable domain (missing parts from reference TRBV13 and TRBJ1-1): AAGVIQSPRHLIKEKRETATLKCYPIPRHDTVYWYQQGPGQDPQFLISFYEKMQSDKGSIPDRFSAQQFSDYHSELNMSSLELGDSALYFCASGPPRTEAFFGQGTRLTVV.

This CDR3 is CASSALGTGANVLTF. In nucleotides, the CDR3 is TGTGCCAGCAGCGCTTTAGGGACTGGGGCCAACGTCCTGACTTTC. The chain joins TRBV9 to TRBJ2-6, with no clear D. Per germline, CDR1 SGDLS and CDR2 YYNGEE. CDR3 size: 15 residues. V lost 3 bases, J lost 2 bases, and 9 bases lay in between. Looking up the rest from reference TRBV9 and TRBJ2-6 gives the full variable domain: DSGVTQTPKHLITATGQRVTLRCSPRSGDLSVYWYQQSLDQGLQFLIQYYNGEERAKGNILERFSAQQFPDLHSELNLSSLELGDSALYFCASSALGTGANVLTFGAGSRLTVL.

The gene calls are TRBV30 and TRBJ1-2, with D perhaps matching TRBD1 (6 bases). V lost 0 bases, J lost 8 bases, and 13 bases lay in between. The CDR3 extends over 13 amino acids. CDR1 and CDR2 from the germline V gene are GTSNPN and SVGIG (reference sequence). The CDR3, as DNA: TGTGCCTGGAGTGTTTGGGGGCCGGGAGGCTACACCTTC. Its protein product is CAWSVWGPGGYTF.

The chain combines TRBV6-6 with TRBJ1-5; D might be TRBD1 (5 bases). CDR3 length: 16 amino acids. The germline gives CDR1 MNHNY, CDR2 SVGAGI (reference sequence). V gave up 0 bases and J gave up 1 base, with 10 bases separating them. CDR3 nucleotide sequence: TGTGCCAGCAGTTACTCGCAGGGAAGAAGCAATCAGCCCCAGCATTTT. Translated: CASSYSQGRSNQPQHF.

The V call is TRBV18, the J call TRBJ1-2, with 9 bases identical to TRBD1. This CDR3 is built from 15 residues. The germline CDR1 and CDR2 sequences are KGHSH and LQKENI. Trimming took 3 bases from V and 5 from J; bases not matched to a gene: 7. CDR3 loop: CASSPGDRVGYGYTF. CDR3 coding DNA: TGTGCCAGCTCACCCGGGGACAGGGTTGGGTATGGCTACACCTTC.

This rearrangement joins TRBV6-6 to TRBJ1-2; 8 nucleotides line up with TRBD1. Germline V gene data show CDR1 as MNHNY and CDR2 as SVGAGI (reference sequence). The ends lost 5 bases at V and 7 bases at J; junction bases unmatched: 3. There are 12 residues in the CDR3. The CDR3: CASSPTGVGYTF. In DNA form, the CDR3 reads TGTGCCAGCAGTCCGACAGGGGTTGGCTACACCTTC.

The chain combines TRBV9 with TRBJ2-3; D not resolved. The CDR3 spans 14 residues. The ends were cut back, 0 bases at V and 0 bases at J, with 5 bases in the middle. Germline CDR1 SGDLS, CDR2 YYNGEE. CDR3 protein: CASSVAASTDTQYF. The DNA of the CDR3 is TGTGCCAGCAGCGTAGCGGCTAGCACAGATACGCAGTATTTT. The full variable domain, in which reference TRBV9 and TRBJ2-3 provide the parts outside the CDR3, is DSGVTQTPKHLITATGQRVTLRCSPRSGDLSVYWYQQSLDQGLQFLIQYYNGEERAKGNILERFSAQQFPDLHSELNLSSLELGDSALYFCASSVAASTDTQYFGPGTRLTVL.

The rearrangement links TRBV14 to TRBJ2-3; TRBD1 aligns across 7 bases. The CDR3 sequence is 14 residues long. With V trimmed by 8 bases and J by 6 bases, 11 bases remained unmatched. Germline V gene data show CDR1 as SGHDN and CDR2 as FVKESK. The CDR3 region has the DNA TGTGCCAGCCGAGGGGGCGATTATTCGGATACGCAGTATTTT. Protein: CASRGGDYSDTQYF.

The chain uses TRBV7-9 and TRBJ2-7; TRBD1 matches 10 bases. V shed 5 bases and J 2 bases; nucleotides not matched to a gene: 6. The CDR3 has 15 amino acids. Germline V gene data show CDR1 as SEHNR and CDR2 as FQNEAQ (reference sequence). CDR3 nucleotides: TGTGCCAGCAGCCCCCGACAGGGGGCGACCTACGAGCAGTACTTC. It codes for CASSPRQGATYEQYF. Full variable domain (rest looked up from reference TRBV7-9 and TRBJ2-7): DTGVSQNPRHKITKRGQNVTFRCDPISEHNRLYWYRQTLGQGPEFLTYFQNEAQLEKSRLLSDRFSAERPKGSFSTLEIQRTEQGDSAMYLCASSPRQGATYEQYFGPGTRLTVT.

This chain links TRBV7-6 with TRBJ2-7; the match to TRBD2 covers 9 bases. CDR1 and CDR2 from the germline V gene are SGHVS and FNYEAQ. The CDR3 sequence is 16 residues long. J gave up 6 bases and V 4 bases, and 13 bases lay outside the gene matches. In nucleotides, the CDR3 is TGTGCCAGCAGCTCTACTTGGCGAGCGGGAGGTGGCGAGCAGTACTTC. Its translation is CASSSTWRAGGGEQYF.

The chain uses TRBV6-5 and TRBJ2-2, with TRBD2 identical over 12 bases. The CDR3 is 14 residues long. Trimming cost V 8 bases and J 5 bases; bases outside gene matches: 3. CDR1 is MNHEY and CDR2 is SVGAGI in the germline V gene. As DNA, the CDR3 is TGTGCCAGCCGTGGACTAGCGGGAACCGGGGAGCTGTTTTTT. This translates into CASRGLAGTGELFF.

This clone has only a few counts. The CDR3 bases are TGTGCCAGCAGGGGGGAAAGCGGGTGGGAGACCCAGTACTTC. Protein product: CASRGESGWETQYF. This chain links TRBV28 with TRBJ2-5, with a possible D match to TRBD2 (6 bases). V shed 6 bases and J shed 5 bases, with 16 bases lying between them. This CDR3 spans 14 amino acids. Per germline, CDR1 MDHEN and CDR2 SYDVKM.

This clone was detected a few times. The chain employs TRBV6-1 and TRBJ1-4; D ambiguous. CDR1 is MNHNS, CDR2 SASEGT, per germline. The CDR3 covers 14 residues. V shed 3 bases and J shed 7 bases, with 12 bases lying between them. CDR3 loop: CASSEEPRSEKLFF. As DNA, the CDR3 is TGTGCCAGCAGTGAGGAGCCAAGATCTGAAAAACTGTTTTTT.

The CDR3 nucleotides are TGTGCCAGCAGCCTACAGGGGCCCAGCAATCAGCCCCAGCATTTT. Amino acid sequence: CASSLQGPSNQPQHF. The chain employs TRBV6-6 and TRBJ1-5; 7 bases agree with TRBD1. Losses at the gene ends were 6 bases for V and 1 base for J; bases not matched to a gene: 6. CDR1 and CDR2 (germline): MNHNY, SVGAGI (reference sequence). The CDR3 runs 15 residues.

The chain has TRBV7-2 and TRBJ2-1; D uncertain. In germline, CDR1 is SGHTA, CDR2 FQGNSA. The CDR3 consists of 17 residues. V lost 1 base, J lost 0 bases, and 13 bases lay in between. This CDR3 reads CASSLVVFLSSYNEQFF. CDR3 sequence (DNA): TGTGCCAGCAGCTTAGTTGTCTTTTTAAGCTCCTACAATGAGCAGTTCTTC.

The chain recombines TRBV28 with TRBJ2-7, with 13 positions matching TRBD2. After removal of 6 bases from V and 5 bases from J, the junction contained 4 bases not matched to a gene. The CDR3 extends over 14 amino acids. CDR1 MDHEN and CDR2 SYDVKM come from the germline V gene. The CDR3 nucleotides read TGTGCCAGCAGAGGGACTAGCGGGATCCACGAGCAGTACTTC. It specifies CASRGTSGIHEQYF. Filled out from reference TRBV28 and TRBJ2-7, the complete variable domain reads DVKVTQSSRYLVKRTGEKVFLECVQDMDHENMFWYRQDPGLGLRLIYFSYDVKMKEKGDIPEGYSVSREKKERFSLILESASTNQTSMYLCASRGTSGIHEQYFGPGTRLTVT.